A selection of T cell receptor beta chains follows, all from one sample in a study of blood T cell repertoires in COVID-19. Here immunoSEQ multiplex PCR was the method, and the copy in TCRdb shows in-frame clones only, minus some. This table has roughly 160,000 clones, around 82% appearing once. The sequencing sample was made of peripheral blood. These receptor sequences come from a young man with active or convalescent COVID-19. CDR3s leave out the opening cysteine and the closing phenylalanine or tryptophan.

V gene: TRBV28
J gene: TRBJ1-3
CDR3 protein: ASRVAGNTIY

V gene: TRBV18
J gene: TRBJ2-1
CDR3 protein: ASSPPGYRSYNEQF

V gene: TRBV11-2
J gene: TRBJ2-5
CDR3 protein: ASRYGAGGIGETQY

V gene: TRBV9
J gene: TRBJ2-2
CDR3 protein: ASSVEAGGANTGELF

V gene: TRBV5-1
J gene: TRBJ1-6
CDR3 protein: ASSPGQGGSPLH

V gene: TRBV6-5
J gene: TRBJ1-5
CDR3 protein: ASSLASSNQPQH

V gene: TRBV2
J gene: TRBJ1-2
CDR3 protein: ASRKAGRGGANYGYT

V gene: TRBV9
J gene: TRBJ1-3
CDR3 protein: ASSVAGTGGVIGNTIY

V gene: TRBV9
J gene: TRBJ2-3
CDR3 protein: ASSETSGGTDTQY

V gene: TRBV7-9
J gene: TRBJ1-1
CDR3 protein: ASSLITVNTEAF

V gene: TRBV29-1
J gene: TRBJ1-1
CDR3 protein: RQENTEAF